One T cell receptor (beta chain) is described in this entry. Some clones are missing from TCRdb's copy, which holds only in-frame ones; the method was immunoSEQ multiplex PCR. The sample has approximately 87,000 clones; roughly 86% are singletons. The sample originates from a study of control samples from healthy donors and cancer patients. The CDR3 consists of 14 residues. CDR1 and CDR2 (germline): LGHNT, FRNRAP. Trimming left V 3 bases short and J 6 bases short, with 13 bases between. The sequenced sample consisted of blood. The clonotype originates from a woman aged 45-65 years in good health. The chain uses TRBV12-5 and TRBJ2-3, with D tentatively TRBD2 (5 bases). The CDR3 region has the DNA TGTGCTAGTGGTTTCCTAGGGAGAGGGGATACGCAGTATTTT. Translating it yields CASGFLGRGDTQYF.